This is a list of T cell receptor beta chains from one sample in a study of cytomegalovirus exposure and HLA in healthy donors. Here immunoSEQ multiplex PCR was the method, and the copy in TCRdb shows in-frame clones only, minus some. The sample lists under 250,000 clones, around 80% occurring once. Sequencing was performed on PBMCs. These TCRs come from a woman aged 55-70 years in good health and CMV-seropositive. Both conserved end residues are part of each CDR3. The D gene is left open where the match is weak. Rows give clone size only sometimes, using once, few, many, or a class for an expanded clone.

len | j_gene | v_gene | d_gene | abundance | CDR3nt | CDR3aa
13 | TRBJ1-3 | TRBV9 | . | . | TGTGCCAGCAGCGACTTCGCAGGGAACACCATATATTTT | CASSDFAGNTIYF
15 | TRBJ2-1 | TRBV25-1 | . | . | TGTGCCAGCAGTGAAGAGCGGAAAAACTACAATGAGCAGTTCTTC | CASSEERKNYNEQFF
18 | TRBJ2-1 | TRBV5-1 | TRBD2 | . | TGCGCCAGCAGCGTATCTAGCGGGAGGAGACTTCGTTCCAATGAGCAGTTCTTC | CASSVSSGRRLRSNEQFF
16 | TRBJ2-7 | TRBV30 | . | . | TGTGCCTGGAGTGTACGTTGGAGTAGCGGTGTCTACGAGCAGTACTTC | CAWSVRWSSGVYEQYF
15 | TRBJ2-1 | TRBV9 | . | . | TGTGCCAGCAGCGGTAGCGGTAGCTCCTACAATGAGCAGTTCTTC | CASSGSGSSYNEQFF
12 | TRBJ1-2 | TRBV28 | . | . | TGTGCCAGCAGTTTAGACACCTATGGCTACACCTTC | CASSLDTYGYTF
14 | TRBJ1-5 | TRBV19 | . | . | TGTGCCAGTACGGGGGAAATGAGCAATCAGCCCCAGCATTTT | CASTGEMSNQPQHF
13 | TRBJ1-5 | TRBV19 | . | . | TGTGCCAGTAGTACCGGGAACAATCAGCCCCAGCATTTT | CASSTGNNQPQHF
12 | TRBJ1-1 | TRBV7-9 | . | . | TGTGCCAGCGTCCGCGGGGGGGGTGACGCTTTCTTT | CASVRGGGDAFF
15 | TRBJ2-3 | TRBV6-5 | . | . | TGTGCCAGCAGTTACTCGTTCTCTTCTGCAGATACGCAGTATTTT | CASSYSFSSADTQYF
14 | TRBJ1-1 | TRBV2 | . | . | TGTGCCAGCTCGTTAAGACTCCCGAACACTGAAGCTTTCTTT | CASSLRLPNTEAFF
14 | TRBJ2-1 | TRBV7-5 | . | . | TGTGTCAGACTAGGACAGGGCGCCTACAATGAGCAGTTCTTC | CVRLGQGAYNEQFF
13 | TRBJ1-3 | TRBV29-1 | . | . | TGCAGCGTTAAGATTGAACTTGGAAACACCATATATTTT | CSVKIELGNTIYF
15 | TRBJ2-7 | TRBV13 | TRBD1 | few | TGTGCCAGCAGCCCCTCGGGACAGGGGACCTACGAGCAGTACTTC | CASSPSGQGTYEQYF
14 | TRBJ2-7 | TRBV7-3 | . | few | TGTGCCAGCAGCTCGTGGAGGCCACCTGCCGAGCAGTACTTC | CASSSWRPPAEQYF
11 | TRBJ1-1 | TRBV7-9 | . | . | TGTTCCAGCAGCCGTAACACTGAAGCTTTCTTT | CSSSRNTEAFF
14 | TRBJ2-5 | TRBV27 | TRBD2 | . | TGTGCCAGCAGTTTAGCGGGAGTGGGTGAGACCCAGTACTTC | CASSLAGVGETQYF
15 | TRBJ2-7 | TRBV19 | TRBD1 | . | TGTGCCAGTAGTATCCCGGGACAGGCAATCGTCAAGCAGTACTTC | CASSIPGQAIVKQYF
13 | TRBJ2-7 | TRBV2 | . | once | TGTGCCAGCAGTGCCGGGATGTCCTACGAGCAGTACTTC | CASSAGMSYEQYF
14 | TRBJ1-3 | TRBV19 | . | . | TGTGCCAGTAGCCCTCGACAGATCGGAAACACCATATATTTT | CASSPRQIGNTIYF
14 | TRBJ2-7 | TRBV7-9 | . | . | TGTGCCAGCAGCCAAGGGCCTAGCAGCTACGAGCAGTACTTC | CASSQGPSSYEQYF
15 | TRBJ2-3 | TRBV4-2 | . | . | TGTGCCAGCAGCCAAGATCCAGGGGGCACAGATACGCAGTATTTT | CASSQDPGGTDTQYF
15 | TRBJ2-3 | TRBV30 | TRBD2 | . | TGTGCCTGGAGTGGGGAGGGAGGGCCTCCGGATACGCAGTATTTT | CAWSGEGGPPDTQYF
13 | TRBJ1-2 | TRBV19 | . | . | TGTGCCAGTAGCCTTGACAGAGACTATGGCTACACCTTC | CASSLDRDYGYTF
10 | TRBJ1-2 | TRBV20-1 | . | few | TGCAGTGTTCCCGGGGGTGGCTACACCTTC | CSVPGGGYTF
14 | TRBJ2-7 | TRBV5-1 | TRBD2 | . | TGCGCCAGCAGCACCGGACTAGCGGCGTACGAGCAGTACTTC | CASSTGLAAYEQYF
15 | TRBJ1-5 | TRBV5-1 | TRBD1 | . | TGCGCCAGCAGCTTGGATGACAGGGAAAGTCAGCCCCAGCATTTT | CASSLDDRESQPQHF
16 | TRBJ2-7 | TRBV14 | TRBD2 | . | TGTGCCAGCAGCCAAGAGCGGGGGTCGTTCTCCTACGAGCAGTACTTC | CASSQERGSFSYEQYF
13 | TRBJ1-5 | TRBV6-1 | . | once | TGTGCCAGCGTGGCAGATAGCAATCAGCCCCAGCATTTT | CASVADSNQPQHF
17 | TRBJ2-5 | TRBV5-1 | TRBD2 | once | TGCGCCAGCAGCTTACTAGCGGGAGAAGTTGCAAGAGAGACCCAGTACTTC | CASSLLAGEVARETQYF
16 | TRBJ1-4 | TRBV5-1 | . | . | TGCGCCAGCAGCTTGCAGGGCCCGCGGCCTAATGAAAAACTGTTTTTT | CASSLQGPRPNEKLFF
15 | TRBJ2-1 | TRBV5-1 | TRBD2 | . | TGCGCCAGCAGTTATAGCGGGAGCTATCGGAATGAGCAGTTCTTC | CASSYSGSYRNEQFF